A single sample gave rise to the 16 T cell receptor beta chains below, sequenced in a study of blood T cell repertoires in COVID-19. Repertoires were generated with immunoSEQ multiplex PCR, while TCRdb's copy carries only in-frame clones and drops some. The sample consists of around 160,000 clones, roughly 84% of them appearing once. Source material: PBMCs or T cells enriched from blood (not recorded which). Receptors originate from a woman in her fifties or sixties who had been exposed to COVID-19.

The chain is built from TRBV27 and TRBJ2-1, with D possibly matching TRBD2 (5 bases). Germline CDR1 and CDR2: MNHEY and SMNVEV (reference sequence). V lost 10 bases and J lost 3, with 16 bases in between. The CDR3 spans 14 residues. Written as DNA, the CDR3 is TGTGCCACATCCGGAGCGGTGAACTACAATGAGCAGTTCTTC. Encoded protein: CATSGAVNYNEQFF.

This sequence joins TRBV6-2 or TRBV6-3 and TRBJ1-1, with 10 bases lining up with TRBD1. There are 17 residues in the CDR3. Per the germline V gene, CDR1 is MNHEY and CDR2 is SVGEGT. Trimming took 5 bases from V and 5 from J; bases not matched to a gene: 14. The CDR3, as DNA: TGTGCCAGCAGTACCGTTTGGGGGAGGGGACAGGGGACTGAAGCTTTCTTT. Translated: CASSTVWGRGQGTEAFF.

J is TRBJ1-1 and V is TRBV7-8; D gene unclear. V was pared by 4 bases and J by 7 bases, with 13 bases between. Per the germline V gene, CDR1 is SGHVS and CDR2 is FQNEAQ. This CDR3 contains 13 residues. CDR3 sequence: CASSYTGGLEAFF. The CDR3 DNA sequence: TGTGCCAGCAGCTACACGGGAGGACTTGAAGCTTTCTTT.

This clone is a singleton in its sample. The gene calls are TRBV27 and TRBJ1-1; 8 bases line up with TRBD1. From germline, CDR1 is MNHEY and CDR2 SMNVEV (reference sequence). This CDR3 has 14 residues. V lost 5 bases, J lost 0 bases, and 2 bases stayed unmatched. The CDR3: CASSPGGLNTEAFF. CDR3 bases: TGTGCCAGCAGTCCAGGGGGCCTGAACACTGAAGCTTTCTTT.

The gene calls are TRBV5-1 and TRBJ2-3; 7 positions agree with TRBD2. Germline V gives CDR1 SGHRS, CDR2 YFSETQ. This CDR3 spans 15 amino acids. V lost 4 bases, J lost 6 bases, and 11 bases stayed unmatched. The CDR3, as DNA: TGCGCCAGCAGCGATGCCGGGACTACTAGGGATACGCAGTATTTT. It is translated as CASSDAGTTRDTQYF.

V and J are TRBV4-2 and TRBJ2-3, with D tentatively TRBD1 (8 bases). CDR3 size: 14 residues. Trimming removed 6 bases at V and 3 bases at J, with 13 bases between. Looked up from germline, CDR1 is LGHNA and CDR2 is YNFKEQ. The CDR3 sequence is CASRNRGGTDTQYF. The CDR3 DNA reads TGTGCCAGCAGGAACAGGGGGGGGACAGATACGCAGTATTTT.

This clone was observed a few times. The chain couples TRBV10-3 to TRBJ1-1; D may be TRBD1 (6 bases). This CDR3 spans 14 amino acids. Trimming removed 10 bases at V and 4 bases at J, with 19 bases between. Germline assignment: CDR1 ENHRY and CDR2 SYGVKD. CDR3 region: CATRVGAGSTEAFF. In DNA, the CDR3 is TGTGCCACGCGGGTGGGGGCTGGTAGCACTGAAGCTTTCTTT.

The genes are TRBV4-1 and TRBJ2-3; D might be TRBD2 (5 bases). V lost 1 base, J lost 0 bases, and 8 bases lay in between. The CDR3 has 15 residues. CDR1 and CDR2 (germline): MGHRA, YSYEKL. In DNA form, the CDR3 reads TGCGCCAGCAGCCAAGGAGGGATTAGCACAGATACGCAGTATTTT. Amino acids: CASSQGGISTDTQYF.

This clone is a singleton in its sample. The CDR3 loop reads CASSYSTPLGFNEQYF. The CDR3 DNA reads as TGTGCCAGCAGTTACTCAACTCCACTAGGGTTCAACGAGCAGTACTTC. The V call is TRBV6-5, the J call TRBJ2-7; D perhaps matches TRBD2 (5 bases). The CDR3 contains 16 residues. Germline V gives CDR1 MNHEY, CDR2 SVGAGI. Trimming stripped 0 bases from V and 5 bases from J, with 17 bases between.

The DNA of the CDR3 is TGCGCCAGCAGCTTGGAACGGTCACCCCTCCACTTT. Translating gives CASSLERSPLHF. This sequence joins TRBV5-1 and TRBJ1-6; D call uncertain. CDR1 and CDR2 (germline): SGHRS, YFSETQ. The CDR3 is made up of 12 amino acids. V gave up 0 bases and J gave up 10 bases, with 5 bases separating them.

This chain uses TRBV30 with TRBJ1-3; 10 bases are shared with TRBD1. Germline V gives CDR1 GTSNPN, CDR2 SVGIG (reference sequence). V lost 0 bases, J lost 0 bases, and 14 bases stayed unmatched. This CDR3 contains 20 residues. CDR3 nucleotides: TGTGCCTGGAGTGTATTGGGGTGGACAGGGGGGACCTACTCTGGAAACACCATATATTTT. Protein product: CAWSVLGWTGGTYSGNTIYF.

The CDR3 nucleotides are TGTGCCAGTAGAACTCTCGGACATGAGAACACTGAAGCTTTCTTT. This codes for CASRTLGHENTEAFF. J is TRBJ1-1 and V is TRBV19, with a weak D call TRBD1 (5 bases). Germline V gives CDR1 LNHDA, CDR2 SQIVND (reference sequence). The CDR3 contains 15 residues. With 6 bases removed from V and 1 base from J, the gap between germline ends came to 15 bases. Using reference TRBV19 and TRBJ1-1 for the parts outside the CDR3, the full variable domain is DGGITQSPKYLFRKEGQNVTLSCEQNLNHDAMYWYRQDPGQGLRLIYYSQIVNDFQKGDIAEGYSVSREKKESFPLTVTSAQKNPTAFYLCASRTLGHENTEAFFGQGTRLTVV.

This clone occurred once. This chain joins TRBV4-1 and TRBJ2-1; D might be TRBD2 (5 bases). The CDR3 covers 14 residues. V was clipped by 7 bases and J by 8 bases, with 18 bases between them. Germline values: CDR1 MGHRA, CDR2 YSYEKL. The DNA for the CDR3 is TGCGCCAGCAAAGATTTGGGATCGGGATATGAGCAGTTCTTC. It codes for CASKDLGSGYEQFF.

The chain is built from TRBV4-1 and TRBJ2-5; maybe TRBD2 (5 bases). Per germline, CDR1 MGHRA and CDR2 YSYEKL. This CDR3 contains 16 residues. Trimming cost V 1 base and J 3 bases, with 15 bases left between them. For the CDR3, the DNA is TGCGCCAGCAGCCAAGGACGAACAGCGGCGGAAGAGACCCAGTACTTC. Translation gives CASSQGRTAAEETQYF.

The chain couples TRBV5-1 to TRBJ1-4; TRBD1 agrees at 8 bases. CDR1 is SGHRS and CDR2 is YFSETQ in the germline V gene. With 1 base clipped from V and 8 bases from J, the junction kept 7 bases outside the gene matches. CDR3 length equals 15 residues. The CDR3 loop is CASSLTRTGQEKLFF. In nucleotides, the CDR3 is TGCGCCAGCAGCTTGACTAGGACAGGGCAAGAAAAACTGTTTTTT. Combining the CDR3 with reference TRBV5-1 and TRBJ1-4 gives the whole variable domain KAGVTQTPRYLIKTRGQQVTLSCSPISGHRSVSWYQQTPGQGLQFLFEYFSETQRNKGNFPGRFSGRQFSNSRSEMNVSTLELGDSALYLCASSLTRTGQEKLFFGSGTQLSVL.

CDR3 sequence (DNA): TGCGCCAGCAGCTTGGCCAGGCGGGAGGGCGGCCACGAGCAGTACTTC. Its protein is CASSLARREGGHEQYF. The V call is TRBV5-1, the J call TRBJ2-7, with 9 bases lining up with TRBD2. This CDR3 spans 16 amino acids. Germline CDR1 SGHRS, CDR2 YFSETQ. The V segment lost 0 bases and the J segment 5 bases; nucleotides outside the gene matches: 9.